This T cell receptor (beta chain) was identified in a study of blood T cell repertoires in COVID-19. As for the study in general: From the United States, Italy and Spain came samples of acute and convalescent COVID-19. T cells, B-cell-depleted T cells, or PBMCs provided the cDNA or gDNA that served as material.

TCRdb's copy holds only in-frame clones and misses some; the assay was immunoSEQ multiplex PCR. The sample gives over 150,000 clones, around 84% of which show up once; under 0.65% is in the top ten. Seattle patients were enrolled while actively infected and followed longitudinally. Germline values: CDR1 MGHDK, CDR2 SYGVNS. V shed 5 bases and J shed 6 bases, with 19 bases lying between them. This CDR3 is built from 15 residues. The specimen was peripheral blood. V gene TRBV25-1 combines with J gene TRBJ1-1, with D perhaps TRBD1 (6 bases). The receptor was isolated from a man between 60 and 70 years old with COVID-19, enrolled during active disease. For the CDR3, the DNA is TGTGCCAGCAGTTCCTACAGGGAGATCAACGCTGAAGCTTTCTTT. Translated: CASSSYREINAEAFF. The full variable domain, rest sourced from reference TRBV25-1 and TRBJ1-1, is EADIYQTPRYLVIGTGKKITLECSQTMGHDKMYWYQQDPGMELHLIHYSYGVNSTEKGDLSSESTVSRIRTEHFPLTLESARPSHTSQYLCASSSYREINAEAFFGQGTRLTVV.